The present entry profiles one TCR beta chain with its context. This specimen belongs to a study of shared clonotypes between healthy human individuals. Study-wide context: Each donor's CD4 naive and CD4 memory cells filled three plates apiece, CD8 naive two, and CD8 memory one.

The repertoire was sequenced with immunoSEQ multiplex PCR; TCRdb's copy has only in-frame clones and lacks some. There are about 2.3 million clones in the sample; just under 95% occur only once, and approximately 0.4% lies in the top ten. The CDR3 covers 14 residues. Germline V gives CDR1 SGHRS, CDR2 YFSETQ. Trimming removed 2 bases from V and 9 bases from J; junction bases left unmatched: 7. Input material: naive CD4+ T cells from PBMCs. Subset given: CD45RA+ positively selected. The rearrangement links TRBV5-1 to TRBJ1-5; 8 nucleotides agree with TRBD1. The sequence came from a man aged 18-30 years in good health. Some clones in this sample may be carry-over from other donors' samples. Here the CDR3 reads CASSLQGGDRPQHF. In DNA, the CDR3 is TGCGCCAGCAGCTTACAGGGGGGGGACCGGCCCCAGCATTTT.